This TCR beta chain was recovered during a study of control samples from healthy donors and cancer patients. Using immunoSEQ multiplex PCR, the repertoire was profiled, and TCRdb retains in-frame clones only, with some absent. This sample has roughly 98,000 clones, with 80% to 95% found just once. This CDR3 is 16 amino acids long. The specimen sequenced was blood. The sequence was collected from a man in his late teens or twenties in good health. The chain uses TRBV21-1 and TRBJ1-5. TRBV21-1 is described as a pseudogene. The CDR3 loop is CASSKEGRESNQPQHF. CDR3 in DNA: TGTGCCAGCAGCAAAGAGGGCAGGGAGAGCAATCAGCCCCAGCATTTT.